The present TCR beta chain was sequenced within a study of cytomegalovirus exposure and HLA in healthy donors. The wider study: Around 76% of approximately 400 genotyped donors fell in the Caucasian-associated ancestry cluster. Study outcomes and limitations: DRB1 showed the most TCR associations and HLA-C the fewest in a later analysis, as rates varied by HLA locus. Previously analyzed data showed that most TCR beta V segments were productive at a frequency of about 87% or about 30%. Most likely, a cluster of highly shared sequence variants arose as a sequencing artifact.

Both 60 Vbeta primers and 13 Jbeta primers went into the PCR. Only in-frame clones appear in the TCRdb table, and some are missing; sequencing was by immunoSEQ multiplex PCR. The sample contains 200,000 or so clones, roughly 87% of which appear only once. The CDR3 consists of 21 residues. The V and J ends lost 5 bases and 4 bases, in that order; junction bases with no gene match: 20. Germline-derived CDR1 and CDR2 are SGHVS and FNYEAQ. In this sample, this clone turned up once. Its antigen is as yet unknown. The origin of this receptor is a girl less than two years old in good health and CMV-seronegative. Specimen: PBMCs. The chain recombines TRBV7-6 with TRBJ2-2; 12 positions agree with TRBD2. For the CDR3, the DNA is TGTGCCAGCAGCATCCCGAGGCGGGCTAGCGGGAGGGCCTTATCCACCGGGGAGCTGTTTTTT. This codes for CASSIPRRASGRALSTGELFF. Full variable domain (rest looked up from reference TRBV7-6 and TRBJ2-2): GAGVSQSPRYKVTKRGQDVALRCDPISGHVSLYWYRQALGQGPEFLTYFNYEAQQDKSGLPNDRFSAERPEGSISTLTIQRTEQRDSAMYRCASSIPRRASGRALSTGELFFGEGSRLTVL.